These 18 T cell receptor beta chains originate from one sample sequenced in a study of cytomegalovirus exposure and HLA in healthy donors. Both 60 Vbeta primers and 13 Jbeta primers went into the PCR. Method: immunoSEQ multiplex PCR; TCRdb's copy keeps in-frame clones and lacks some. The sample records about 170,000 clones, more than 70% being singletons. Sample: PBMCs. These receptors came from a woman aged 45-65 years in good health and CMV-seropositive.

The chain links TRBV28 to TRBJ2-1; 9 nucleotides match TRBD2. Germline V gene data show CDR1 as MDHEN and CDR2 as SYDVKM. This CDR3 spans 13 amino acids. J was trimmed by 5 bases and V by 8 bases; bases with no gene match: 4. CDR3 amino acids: CASFSGRHNEQFF. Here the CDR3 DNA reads TGTGCCAGCTTCAGCGGGAGGCACAATGAGCAGTTCTTC.

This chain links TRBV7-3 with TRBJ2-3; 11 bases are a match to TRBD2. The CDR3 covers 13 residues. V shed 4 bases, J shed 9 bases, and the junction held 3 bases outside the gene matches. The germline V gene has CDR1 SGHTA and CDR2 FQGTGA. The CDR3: CASSSLAGGTQYF. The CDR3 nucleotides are TGTGCCAGCAGCTCGTTAGCGGGGGGGACGCAGTATTTT.

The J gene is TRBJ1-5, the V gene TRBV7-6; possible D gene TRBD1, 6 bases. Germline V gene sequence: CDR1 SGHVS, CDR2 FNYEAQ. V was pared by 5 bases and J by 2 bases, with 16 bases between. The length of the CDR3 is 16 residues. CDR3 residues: CASSLGQGLGNQPQHF. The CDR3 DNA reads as TGTGCCAGCAGCCTGGGACAAGGGTTAGGCAATCAGCCCCAGCATTTT.

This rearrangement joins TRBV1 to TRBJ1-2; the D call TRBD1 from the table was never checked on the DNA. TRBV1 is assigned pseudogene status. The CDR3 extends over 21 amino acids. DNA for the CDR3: TGCACCAGCAGCCAAGGGGGGGGACAGGGGGTTGTCGGTCGGGCACTGTATGGCTACACCTTC. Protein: CTSSQGGGQGVVGRALYGYTF.

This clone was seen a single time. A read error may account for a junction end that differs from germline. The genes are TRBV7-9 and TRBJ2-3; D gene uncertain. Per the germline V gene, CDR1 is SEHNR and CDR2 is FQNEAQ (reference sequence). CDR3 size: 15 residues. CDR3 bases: TGTTCCAGCAGCTTGGGCAGCTATGGCACAGATACGCAGTATTTT. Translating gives CSSSLGSYGTDTQYF.

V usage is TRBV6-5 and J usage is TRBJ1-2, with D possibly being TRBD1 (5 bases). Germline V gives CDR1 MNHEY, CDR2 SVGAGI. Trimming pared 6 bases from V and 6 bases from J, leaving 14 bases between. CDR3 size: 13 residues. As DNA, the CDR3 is TGTGCCAGCAGAGCCGACAGTAATGATGGCTACACCTTC. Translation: CASRADSNDGYTF.

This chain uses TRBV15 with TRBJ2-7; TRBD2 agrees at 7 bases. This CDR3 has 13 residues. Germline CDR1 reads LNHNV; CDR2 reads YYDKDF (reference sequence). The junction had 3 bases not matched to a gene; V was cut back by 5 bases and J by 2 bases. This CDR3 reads CATSLGGAYEQYF. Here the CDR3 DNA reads TGTGCCACCAGCTTGGGGGGGGCCTACGAGCAGTACTTC.

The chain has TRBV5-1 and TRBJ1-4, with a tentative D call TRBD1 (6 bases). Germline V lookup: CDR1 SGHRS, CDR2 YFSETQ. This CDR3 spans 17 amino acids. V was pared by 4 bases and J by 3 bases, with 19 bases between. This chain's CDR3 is CASSVGPRDTPNEKLFF. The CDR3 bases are TGCGCCAGCAGCGTCGGACCCCGGGACACCCCTAATGAAAAACTGTTTTTT. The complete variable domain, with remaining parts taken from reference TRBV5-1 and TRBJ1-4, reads KAGVTQTPRYLIKTRGQQVTLSCSPISGHRSVSWYQQTPGQGLQFLFEYFSETQRNKGNFPGRFSGRQFSNSRSEMNVSTLELGDSALYLCASSVGPRDTPNEKLFFGSGTQLSVL.

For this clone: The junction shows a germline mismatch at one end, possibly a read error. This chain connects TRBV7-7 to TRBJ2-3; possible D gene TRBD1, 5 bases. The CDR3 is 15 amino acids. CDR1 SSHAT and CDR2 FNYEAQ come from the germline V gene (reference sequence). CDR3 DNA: TGTGCTAGCAGCTTAGATGCAGGGAACACAGATACGCAGTATTTT. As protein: CASSLDAGNTDTQYF.

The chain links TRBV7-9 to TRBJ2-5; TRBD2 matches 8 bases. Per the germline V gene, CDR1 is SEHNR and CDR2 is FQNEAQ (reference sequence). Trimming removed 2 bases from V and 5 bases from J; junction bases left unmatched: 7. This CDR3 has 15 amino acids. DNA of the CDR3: TGTGCCAGCAGCTTACCGCTCGGGGGGGAGGAGACCCAGTACTTC. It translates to CASSLPLGGEETQYF.

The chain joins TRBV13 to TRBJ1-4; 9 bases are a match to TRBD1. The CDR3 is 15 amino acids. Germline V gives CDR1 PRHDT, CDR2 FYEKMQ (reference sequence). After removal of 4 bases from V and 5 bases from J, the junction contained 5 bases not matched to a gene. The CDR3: CASSWYRGRNEKLFF. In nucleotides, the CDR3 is TGTGCCAGCAGCTGGTACAGGGGGCGGAATGAAAAACTGTTTTTT.

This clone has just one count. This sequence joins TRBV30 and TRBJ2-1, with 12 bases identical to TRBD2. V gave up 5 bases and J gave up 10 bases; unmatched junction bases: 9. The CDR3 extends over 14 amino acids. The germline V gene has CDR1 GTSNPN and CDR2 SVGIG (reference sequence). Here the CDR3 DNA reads TGTGCCTGGGATCTAGCGGGGGGGCAAGGGGAGCAGTTCTTC. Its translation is CAWDLAGGQGEQFF.

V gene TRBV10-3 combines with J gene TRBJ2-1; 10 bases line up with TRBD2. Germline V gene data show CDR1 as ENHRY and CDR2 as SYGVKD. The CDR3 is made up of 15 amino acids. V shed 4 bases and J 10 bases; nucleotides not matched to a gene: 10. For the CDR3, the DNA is TGTGCCATCAGTGGGAGCGGGGGGGACGCCCAGGAGCAGTTCTTC. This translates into CAISGSGGDAQEQFF.

The CDR3 spells CASSQDLGLGRLRDEQYF. The CDR3 DNA sequence: TGCGCCAGCAGCCAAGATCTTGGACTAGGCCGCTTGAGGGACGAGCAGTACTTC. The V and J genes are TRBV4-3 and TRBJ2-7, with 7 nucleotides matching TRBD2. The CDR3 has 18 residues. Germline V gene data show CDR1 as LGHNA and CDR2 as YSLEER. The J segment lost 5 bases and the V segment lost 0 bases, leaving 16 bases of the junction unmatched.

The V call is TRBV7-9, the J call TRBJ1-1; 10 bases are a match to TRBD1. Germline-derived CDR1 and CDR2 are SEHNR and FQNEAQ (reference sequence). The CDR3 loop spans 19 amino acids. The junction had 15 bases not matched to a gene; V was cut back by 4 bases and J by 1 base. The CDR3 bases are TGTGCCAGCAGCTCGGATAAAGGACAGGGGGATAGTTGGAACACTGAAGCTTTCTTT. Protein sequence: CASSSDKGQGDSWNTEAFF.

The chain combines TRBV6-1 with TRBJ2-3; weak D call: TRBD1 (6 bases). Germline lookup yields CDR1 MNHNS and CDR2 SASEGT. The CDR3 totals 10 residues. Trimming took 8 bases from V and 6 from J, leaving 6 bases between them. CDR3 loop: CASGQDTQYF. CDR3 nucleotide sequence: TGTGCCAGCGGACAGGATACGCAGTATTTT.

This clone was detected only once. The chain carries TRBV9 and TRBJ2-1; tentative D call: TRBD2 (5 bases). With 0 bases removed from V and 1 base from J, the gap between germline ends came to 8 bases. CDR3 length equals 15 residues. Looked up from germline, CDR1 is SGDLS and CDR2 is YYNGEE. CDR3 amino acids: CASSVGTRSYNEQFF. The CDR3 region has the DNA TGTGCCAGCAGCGTAGGTACTAGATCCTACAATGAGCAGTTCTTC.

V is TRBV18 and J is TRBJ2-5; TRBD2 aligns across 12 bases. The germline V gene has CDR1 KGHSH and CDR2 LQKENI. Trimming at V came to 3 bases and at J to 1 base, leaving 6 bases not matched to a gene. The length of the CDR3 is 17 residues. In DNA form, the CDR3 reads TGTGCCAGCTCACCTTTTGAGACTAGCGGGGGCCAAGAGACCCAGTACTTC. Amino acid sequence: CASSPFETSGGQETQYF.